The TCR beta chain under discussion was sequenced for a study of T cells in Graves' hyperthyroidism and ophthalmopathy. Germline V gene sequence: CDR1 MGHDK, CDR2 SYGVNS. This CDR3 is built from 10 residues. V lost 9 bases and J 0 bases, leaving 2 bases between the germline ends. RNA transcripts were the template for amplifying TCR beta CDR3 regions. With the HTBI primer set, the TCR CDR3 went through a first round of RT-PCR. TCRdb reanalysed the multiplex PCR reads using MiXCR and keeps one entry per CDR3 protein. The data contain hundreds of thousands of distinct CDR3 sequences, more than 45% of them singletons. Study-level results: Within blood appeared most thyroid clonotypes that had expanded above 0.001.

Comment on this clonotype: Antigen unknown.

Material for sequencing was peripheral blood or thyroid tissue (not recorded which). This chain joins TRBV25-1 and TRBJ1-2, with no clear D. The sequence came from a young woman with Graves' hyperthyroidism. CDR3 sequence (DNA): TGTGCCAGAACTAACTATGGCTACACCTTC. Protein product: CARTNYGYTF.